One sample yielded the 20 T cell receptor beta chains listed below, sequenced in a study of blood T cells in healthy people across ages. Combining a sample-barcoded 5' primer with a J-beta primer mix, a second PCR ran for roughly 6 to 11 cycles. TCRdb reprocessed the 5' RACE reads via MiXCR and lists one record per CDR3 protein. The data hold 1.5 million to 2 million distinct CDR3 sequences, with about 49% observed a single time. The sequenced sample consisted of blood. These receptors were collected from a woman aged 40 to 49 in good health.

The count of this clonotype is one. V usage is TRBV27 and J usage is TRBJ1-1; D is unresolved. Trimming removed 7 bases at V and 1 base at J, with 10 bases between. The germline gives CDR1 MNHEY, CDR2 SMNVEV (reference sequence). There are 13 residues in the CDR3. This CDR3 is CASTPLGNTEAFF. DNA of the CDR3: TGTGCCAGCACCCCCCTAGGGAACACTGAAGCTTTCTTT.

This clonotype came up a few times. The CDR3 spells CASSLGVGWNSPLHF. CDR3 nucleotides: TGTGCCAGCAGCTTGGGGGTAGGGTGGAATTCACCCCTCCACTTT. This sequence joins TRBV5-6 and TRBJ1-6; D remains unclear. The V gene's germline CDR1 is SGHDT and CDR2 YYEEEE. Trimming removed 0 bases at V and 7 bases at J, with 11 bases between. The CDR3 covers 15 residues. The complete variable domain, with remaining parts taken from reference TRBV5-6 and TRBJ1-6, reads DAGVTQSPTHLIKTRGQQVTLRCSPKSGHDTVSWYQQALGQGPQFIFQYYEEEERQRGNFPDRFSGHQFPNYSSELNVNALLLGDSALYLCASSLGVGWNSPLHFGNGTRLTVT.

The chain joins TRBV11-1 to TRBJ2-1; 12 nucleotides line up with TRBD2. CDR3 length: 16 amino acids. V was pared by 4 bases and J by 7 bases, with 8 bases of the junction left unmatched. Germline loops: CDR1 SGHAT, CDR2 FQDESV (reference sequence). The CDR3 here is CASSWILAGGLNEQFF. The CDR3 DNA reads TGTGCCAGCAGCTGGATACTAGCGGGGGGTTTAAATGAGCAGTTCTTC.

The genes are TRBV14 and TRBJ1-2; D remains unclear. Germline V lookup: CDR1 SGHDN, CDR2 FVKESK. The CDR3 runs to 12 residues. The V end was cut by 0 bases, the J end by 8 bases, with 7 bases between. The CDR3: CASSQDTWGYTF. The DNA of the CDR3 is TGTGCCAGCAGCCAAGATACATGGGGCTACACCTTC.

The chain couples TRBV4-3 to TRBJ1-2; D gene ambiguous. Deletions cut 0 bases from V and 6 bases from J, with 11 bases between. Germline-derived CDR1 and CDR2 are LGHNA and YSLEER. The CDR3 consists of 14 residues. The CDR3 coding sequence is TGCGCCAGCAGCCAAGATCTGGGGAGAGATGGCTACACCTTC. This sequence encodes CASSQDLGRDGYTF.

This chain connects TRBV6-5 to TRBJ2-6, with D possibly TRBD1 on 5 matching bases. The germline gives CDR1 MNHEY, CDR2 SVGAGI. The V gene lost 0 bases and the J gene lost 0 bases, with 9 bases spanning the gap. The CDR3 length is 17 residues. The CDR3 DNA is TGTGCCAGCAGTTACTCAGGACACAGCTCTGGGGCCAACGTCCTGACTTTC. Amino acids: CASSYSGHSSGANVLTF.

Comments on this clonotype: One base away lies a much larger clone, so this may be a sequencing read error. The rearrangement uses TRBV7-9 and TRBJ2-3; 8 bases map to TRBD1. V was pared by 4 bases and J by 5 bases, with 14 bases of the junction left unmatched. The CDR3 consists of 17 residues. Germline-derived CDR1 and CDR2 are SEHNR and FQNEAQ (reference sequence). The CDR3 protein is CASSSSQLIQGGDTQYF. CDR3 coding DNA: TGTGCCAGCAGCTCCAGTCAACTAATACAGGGGGGAGATACGCAGTATTTT.

The chain has TRBV6-1 and TRBJ2-1; D is perhaps TRBD2 (7 bases). Germline assignment: CDR1 MNHNS and CDR2 SASEGT. V shed 6 bases and J shed 3 bases, with 15 bases lying between them. The CDR3 totals 15 residues. The CDR3 DNA sequence: TGTGCCAGCAGGAGGGGGGGACCTCTCTACAATGAGCAGTTCTTC. Protein product: CASRRGGPLYNEQFF.

The genes are TRBV7-9 and TRBJ2-1; D tentatively fits TRBD1 or TRBD2 (5 bases each). Deletions cut 5 bases from V and 0 bases from J, with 14 bases between. Looked up from germline, CDR1 is SEHNR and CDR2 is FQNEAQ (reference sequence). The CDR3 is made up of 16 amino acids. CDR3 sequence reads: CASSQSRDASYNEQFF. The CDR3 bases are TGTGCCAGCAGCCAAAGCCGGGACGCCTCCTACAATGAGCAGTTCTTC.

The genes are TRBV20-1 and TRBJ2-5; TRBD2 agrees at 7 bases. After removal of 6 bases from V and 5 bases from J, the junction contained 15 bases not matched to a gene. The CDR3 runs 15 residues. The germline gives CDR1 DFQATT, CDR2 SNEGSKA (reference sequence). The CDR3 sequence is CSAYFRDYFPETQYF. The CDR3 nucleotides read TGCAGTGCCTACTTCCGGGACTATTTTCCCGAGACCCAGTACTTC.

The chain joins TRBV7-2 to TRBJ2-3; tentatively, D is TRBD1 (5 bases). This CDR3 is built from 17 residues. V lost 0 bases, J lost 1 base, and 14 bases lay in between. CDR1 and CDR2 (germline): SGHTA, FQGNSA. The CDR3 DNA reads as TGTGCCAGCAGCTTAGCGCAGGGCAGTCTCGGCACAGATACGCAGTATTTT. This sequence encodes CASSLAQGSLGTDTQYF.

The V and J genes are TRBV5-4 and TRBJ2-4; D is undetermined. The assigned J gene may be wrong: the sequence end matches TRBJ2-7 better. Germline loops: CDR1 SGHNT, CDR2 YYREEE (reference sequence). CDR3 length: 14 residues. Here the CDR3 DNA reads TGTGCCAGCAGCTTGGGATTGGGGTTCGACGAGCAGTACTTC. Protein product: CASSLGLGFDEQYF.

CDR3 nucleotides: TGTGCCACCAGCAGAGATTTGCCGCTCAATGAGCAGTACTTC. It specifies CATSRDLPLNEQYF. J is TRBJ2-5 and V is TRBV15, with D uncertain. V dropped 0 bases and J dropped 11 bases, with 16 bases sitting between them. Germline V gives CDR1 LNHNV, CDR2 YYDKDF (reference sequence). The CDR3 spans 14 residues. Variable domain in full (rest from reference TRBV15 and TRBJ2-5): DAMVIQNPRYQVTQFGKPVTLSCSQTLNHNVMYWYQQKSSQAPKLLFHYYDKDFNNEADTPDNFQSRRPNTSFCFLDIRSPGLGDTAMYLCATSRDLPLNEQYFGPGTRLLVL.

The chain recombines TRBV7-2 with TRBJ2-5; 9 nucleotides match TRBD1. This CDR3 is 16 amino acids long. Germline loops: CDR1 SGHTA, CDR2 FQGNSA. The ends lost 1 base at V and 2 bases at J; junction bases unmatched: 5. In DNA, the CDR3 is TGTGCCAGCAGCTTAGGACCCGGGACAGGGCAAGAGACCCAGTACTTC. Translation: CASSLGPGTGQETQYF. The full variable domain, its missing parts supplied by reference TRBV7-2 and TRBJ2-5, is GAGVSQSPSNKVTEKGKDVELRCDPISGHTALYWYRQSLGQGLEFLIYFQGNSAPDKSGLPSDRFSAERTGGSVSTLTIQRTQQEDSAVYLCASSLGPGTGQETQYFGPGTRLLVL.

This clonotype was found a few times. V gene TRBV7-2 combines with J gene TRBJ2-1; no definite D call. V was trimmed by 3 bases and J by 0 bases, leaving 15 bases between them. CDR1 is SGHTA, CDR2 FQGNSA, per germline. The CDR3 length is 17 residues. CDR3 in DNA: TGTGCCAGCAGCTTTCGACACGTCTCGAGCTCCTACAATGAGCAGTTCTTC. Translated, it gives CASSFRHVSSSYNEQFF.

The chain combines TRBV18 with TRBJ2-1, with 14 bases lining up with TRBD2. CDR1 is KGHSH, CDR2 LQKENI, per germline. The CDR3 totals 19 residues. Trimming cost V 1 base and J 2 bases; bases outside gene matches: 7. The CDR3 here is CASSPRLAGGRRAYNEQFF. CDR3 nucleotide sequence: TGTGCCAGCTCACCACGACTAGCGGGGGGGCGACGGGCCTACAATGAGCAGTTCTTC.

V usage is TRBV7-2 and J usage is TRBJ1-2; D may be TRBD1 (5 bases). Germline CDR1 SGHTA, CDR2 FQGNSA. The CDR3 spans 16 residues. V dropped 0 bases and J dropped 2 bases, with 13 bases sitting between them. The CDR3 DNA follows: TGTGCCAGCAGCTTAGCTGGTGCAGGGATAAACTATGGCTACACCTTC. As protein: CASSLAGAGINYGYTF. The full variable domain, with the rest looked up from reference TRBV7-2 and TRBJ1-2, is GAGVSQSPSNKVTEKGKDVELRCDPISGHTALYWYRQSLGQGLEFLIYFQGNSAPDKSGLPSDRFSAERTGGSVSTLTIQRTQQEDSAVYLCASSLAGAGINYGYTFGSGTRLTVV.

In its sample, this clonotype was seen a few times. The genes are TRBV9 and TRBJ2-5, with 7 positions matching TRBD1. The length of the CDR3 is 15 residues. J was trimmed by 0 bases and V by 4 bases; bases with no gene match: 6. Germline CDR1 is SGDLS and CDR2 is YYNGEE. The CDR3 DNA reads as TGTGCCAGCAGCCCATCCGGGACAGACCAAGAGACCCAGTACTTC. Its translation: CASSPSGTDQETQYF.

This clonotype was found many times. The gene calls are TRBV7-3 and TRBJ2-1; TRBD2 aligns across 13 bases. Germline lookup yields CDR1 SGHTA and CDR2 FQGTGA. The CDR3 is 16 residues long. With 5 bases clipped from V and 8 bases from J, the junction kept 9 bases outside the gene matches. The CDR3 sequence is CASSQTSGGAIDEQFF. The CDR3, as DNA: TGTGCCAGCAGCCAAACTAGCGGGGGGGCAATCGATGAGCAGTTCTTC. Variable domain in full (rest from reference TRBV7-3 and TRBJ2-1): GAGVSQTPSNKVTEKGKYVELRCDPISGHTALYWYRQSLGQGPEFLIYFQGTGAADDSGLPNDRFFAVRPEGSVSTLKIQRTERGDSAVYLCASSQTSGGAIDEQFFGPGTRLTVL.

The chain has TRBV5-1 and TRBJ2-1, with 13 bases identical to TRBD2. Germline CDR1 reads SGHRS; CDR2 reads YFSETQ. The ends lost 4 bases at V and 4 bases at J; junction bases unmatched: 5. The CDR3 has 16 residues. The CDR3 DNA is TGCGCCAGCAGCATGACTAGCGGGGGGACATACAATGAGCAGTTCTTC. Encoded protein: CASSMTSGGTYNEQFF. The whole variable domain, filled in from reference TRBV5-1 and TRBJ2-1, reads KAGVTQTPRYLIKTRGQQVTLSCSPISGHRSVSWYQQTPGQGLQFLFEYFSETQRNKGNFPGRFSGRQFSNSRSEMNVSTLELGDSALYLCASSMTSGGTYNEQFFGPGTRLTVL.